A selection of T cell receptor beta chains follows, all from one sample in a study of neurological immune-mediated disorders. MiXCR, applied by TCRdb to the 5' RACE reads, yields one record per CDR3 protein. The sample shows around 25,000 distinct CDR3 sequences, approximately 13% of them seen only once. The material sequenced was PBMCs. The receptors stem from a woman aged 60-70 years with HTLV-1-associated myelopathy (HAM/TSP). Each CDR3 is given with its conserved first and last residue. The order of the fields is D gene, clone size, CDR3 length, J gene, V gene, CDR3 DNA, CDR3 protein. D genes are given only for firm matches. Only part of the rows carry a size: once, few, many, or a class if the clone is expanded.

.	.	23	TRBJ1-2	TRBV7-9	.	CASSLVRINEQFFGPGVKYGYTF
.	few	14	TRBJ1-2	TRBV7-2	TGTGCCAGCAGTCACGGACAGCCCAGAGGACTGTACACCTTC	CASSHGQPRGLYTF
.	.	14	TRBJ1-2	TRBV6-5	TGTGCCAGCAGTTACTTGGGGGGACACTATGGCTACACCTTC	CASSYLGGHYGYTF
.	.	15	TRBJ2-7	TRBV19	TGTGCCAGTAGTCCGCACTCTGGGCAGGTGTACGAGCAGTACTTC	CASSPHSGQVYEQYF
.	few	15	TRBJ1-1	TRBV18	TGTGCCAGCTCACCTATGACAGCCATGAACACTGAAGCTTTCTTT	CASSPMTAMNTEAFF
.	many	14	TRBJ1-1	TRBV20-1	TGCAGTGCTAGAGATCGGCGGGGAGAAGGTGAAGCTTTCTTT	CSARDRRGEGEAFF
.	many	15	TRBJ1-2	TRBV12-3/TRBV12-4	TGTGCCAGCAGTCCCCATCGGACAGTAAACTATGGCTACACCTTC	CASSPHRTVNYGYTF
.	many	13	TRBJ2-4	TRBV5-1	TGCGCCAGCAGCTTAATGTCGAGGGACATTCAGTACTTC	CASSLMSRDIQYF
.	many	16	TRBJ2-5	TRBV4-1	TGCGCCAGCAGCCAAGACCCCGGACAGAGCCAAGAGACCCAGTACTTC	CASSQDPGQSQETQYF
.	many	14	TRBJ2-3	TRBV5-1	TGCGCCAGCAGGGATCCCGGGAGCACAGATACGCAGTATTTT	CASRDPGSTDTQYF
TRBD2	many	15	TRBJ2-1	TRBV20-1	TGCAGTGCTGGGGTAGCGGGGGGGCCATACAATGAGCAGTTCTTC	CSAGVAGGPYNEQFF
.	many	14	TRBJ2-3	TRBV19	TGTGCCAGTAGTATGGGGACATACACAGATACGCAGTATTTT	CASSMGTYTDTQYF
.	many	14	TRBJ2-1	TRBV20-1	TGCAGTGCTAGTTACAGGGCCTCCTACAATGAGCAGTTCTTC	CSASYRASYNEQFF
TRBD2	many	19	TRBJ2-3	TRBV3-1	TGTGCCAGCAGCCAAGATCCCCCGGGGGGGGCTGCTAGCACAGATACGCAGTATTTT	CASSQDPPGGAASTDTQYF
TRBD1	many	15	TRBJ2-3	TRBV5-1	TGCGCCAGCAGCTTGGCGGCAGGGGGAATAGATACGCAGTATTTT	CASSLAAGGIDTQYF
.	medium-sized	14	TRBJ2-2	TRBV10-2	TGCGCCAGCCTGCGGACAGCGAACACCGGGGAGCTGTTTTTT	CASLRTANTGELFF
TRBD2	many	17	TRBJ2-1	TRBV3-1	TGTGCCAGCAGCCTCATCGGGACTAGCGGGATTTTTGATGAGCAGTTCTTC	CASSLIGTSGIFDEQFF
.	.	12	TRBJ1-1	TRBV29-1	TGCAGCGTTGAAGAGGAGGACACTGAAGCTTTCTTT	CSVEEEDTEAFF
.	many	19	TRBJ1-4	TRBV7-9	TGTGCCAGCAGCTTGCCCCGATCGGGAGGGATCCATGGTAATGAAAAACTGTTTTTT	CASSLPRSGGIHGNEKLFF
.	many	14	TRBJ2-2	TRBV5-1	TGCGCCAGCAGCTTGACACTAGACACCGGGGAGCTGTTTTTT	CASSLTLDTGELFF
.	many	15	TRBJ2-3	TRBV5-1	TGCGCCAGCAGCGGGGGGACTCCTAGCACAGATACGCAGTATTTT	CASSGGTPSTDTQYF
.	many	16	TRBJ1-4	TRBV7-9	TGTGCCAGCAGCTTAGCTTCGAGTGCAACTAATGAAAAACTGTTTTTT	CASSLASSATNEKLFF
.	many	15	TRBJ2-1	TRBV5-1	TGCGCCAGCAGCTTTACACGGGGCCCCTACAATGAGCAGTTCTTC	CASSFTRGPYNEQFF
.	many	13	TRBJ1-2	TRBV5-1	TGCGCCAGCAGCTTGGGACAGCAGGATGGCTACACCTTC	CASSLGQQDGYTF
.	many	15	TRBJ2-1	TRBV21-1	TGTGCCAGCAACATTCAGGGGCGGGAGGGGGGTGAGCAGTTCTTC	CASNIQGREGGEQFF
TRBD2	.	16	TRBJ2-3	TRBV7-2	TGTGCCAGCAGCCCCCATCTAGCGGGAGGGGCAGATACGCAGTATTTT	CASSPHLAGGADTQYF
.	many	13	TRBJ2-7	TRBV4-1	TGCGCCAGCAGCCAAGGGGACGGAAGCGAGCAGTACTTC	CASSQGDGSEQYF
.	large	15	TRBJ1-2	TRBV3-1	TGTGCCAGCAGCGAGGGAATGACGTCCGAGGATGGCTACACCTTC	CASSEGMTSEDGYTF
.	many	12	TRBJ2-1	TRBV27	TGTGCCAGCAGTTCCTTGAACAATGAGCAGTTCTTC	CASSSLNNEQFF
.	many	12	TRBJ2-7	TRBV10-3	TGTGCCATCAGGCAGCAGTCCTACGAGCAGTACTTC	CAIRQQSYEQYF
TRBD1	many	15	TRBJ2-7	TRBV5-6	TGTGCCAGCAGCTTGGGGGACAGGGCCTCCTACGAGCAGTACTTC	CASSLGDRASYEQYF